A selection of T cell receptor beta chains follows, all from one sample in a study of blood T cell repertoires in COVID-19. Assay: immunoSEQ multiplex PCR; the TCRdb copy retains only in-frame clones and omits some. The table records approximately 250,000 clones, 70% to 90% of them present only once. The sequenced material came from PBMCs or T cells enriched from blood (not recorded which). The receptors derive from a woman aged 55-69 years in a cohort exposed to, infected with or recovered from COVID-19 (not recorded which). The CDR3 runs from the conserved cysteine through the conserved F or W. D genes are given only for firm matches. The listing skips clone size in some rows; elsewhere it reads once, few, many or a size class.

D	J	size	V	DNA	CDR3
TRBD1	TRBJ1-4	.	TRBV30	TGTGCCTGGAGTGGGTTACAGGGGCTATTTGCAACTAATGAAAAACTGTTTTTT	CAWSGLQGLFATNEKLFF
.	TRBJ1-4	.	TRBV9	TGTGCCAGCAGCCGCAATAGGGGAGGGGGTGAAAAACTGTTTTTT	CASSRNRGGGEKLFF
.	TRBJ2-7	.	TRBV5-1	TGCGCCAGCAGCCCGGGGGTCTACGAGCAGTACTTC	CASSPGVYEQYF
TRBD2	TRBJ2-7	.	TRBV19	TGTGCCTCTAGAACCGGGACTAGCGGGAAGCCCTACGAGCAGTACTTC	CASRTGTSGKPYEQYF
TRBD1	TRBJ2-2	.	TRBV7-9	TGTGCCAGCAGCTCCTATACCTTAACAGGGGACACCGGGGAGCTGTTTTTT	CASSSYTLTGDTGELFF
.	TRBJ2-2	.	TRBV18	TGTGCCAGCTCACCAGTCCCAGGCGGGGAGCTGTTTTTT	CASSPVPGGELFF
.	TRBJ1-4	.	TRBV18	TGTGCCAGCTCCCCAAATACGGGTGATAATGAAAAACTGTTTTTT	CASSPNTGDNEKLFF
.	TRBJ2-7	.	TRBV19	TGTGCCAGTAGTATATCTCCAGGGGGGCACGAGCAGTACTTC	CASSISPGGHEQYF
.	TRBJ1-6	few	TRBV20-1	TGCAGTGCTAGTAACACAGAATATTCACCCCTCCACTTT	CSASNTEYSPLHF
TRBD2	TRBJ2-3	.	TRBV28	TGTGCCAGCAGTTTCTCAAGCCTTTCTAGCGGGAGCACAGATACGCAGTATTTT	CASSFSSLSSGSTDTQYF
TRBD1	TRBJ2-1	.	TRBV28	TGTGCCAGCAGCCTGGACAGGGGTTCCCTAATTGTCAATGAGCAGTTCTTC	CASSLDRGSLIVNEQFF
.	TRBJ1-1	once	TRBV6-1	TGTGCCAGCAGTGAAGCGGGAGTGTACGGTGAAGCTTTCTTT	CASSEAGVYGEAFF
TRBD1	TRBJ2-3	.	TRBV6-1	TGTGCCAGCAGTGAATTGAGAACAGGGGGATCAGATACGCAGTATTTT	CASSELRTGGSDTQYF
TRBD1	TRBJ2-1	.	TRBV6-1	TGTGCCAGCAGTGATACCTATAGACAGGGGGAATACAATGAGCAGTTCTTC	CASSDTYRQGEYNEQFF
TRBD2	TRBJ2-7	few	TRBV5-1	TGCGCCAGCAAAACTAGCGAGAGCTCCTACGAGCAGTACTTC	CASKTSESSYEQYF
TRBD2	TRBJ2-3	.	TRBV7-9	TGTGCCAGCAGCCCCCGTAGCCGGGACTATCTCACCGGAGATACGCAGTATTTT	CASSPRSRDYLTGDTQYF
TRBD2	TRBJ2-3	.	TRBV18	TGTGCCAGCTCACCCCCGGGGGGGGACGATACGCAGTATTTT	CASSPPGGDDTQYF
TRBD1	TRBJ1-1	.	TRBV27	TGTGCCAGCAGTCGGCCCGGGACAGGGGGCTTGAACACTGAAGCTTTCTTT	CASSRPGTGGLNTEAFF
TRBD1	TRBJ2-5	.	TRBV12-3/TRBV12-4	TGTGCCAGCAGAGACAGGGGTAAAGAGACCCAGTACTTC	CASRDRGKETQYF
TRBD1	TRBJ2-7	.	TRBV6-5	TGTGCCAGCAGTAGAAGACAGGGTTTGGGAAACGAGCAGTACTTC	CASSRRQGLGNEQYF
.	TRBJ2-7	.	TRBV19	TGTGCCAGTAGTGCCAGTGACAGCCCCCGCTACGAGCAGTACTTC	CASSASDSPRYEQYF
.	TRBJ1-2	.	TRBV7-9	TGTGCCAGCAGCCTGGAGTATGGCTACACCTTC	CASSLEYGYTF
TRBD2	TRBJ2-5	once	TRBV9	TGTGCCAGCAGTAGTTACAGCGGGGGACAAGAGACCCAGTACTTC	CASSSYSGGQETQYF